This T cell receptor beta chain comes out of a study of blood T cell repertoires in COVID-19. Study summary: Samples taken during acute and convalescent COVID-19 were collected in the United States, Italy and Spain.

Per the study methods: Cell counts per sample came from amplifying reference gene primers. Repertoires were generated with immunoSEQ multiplex PCR, while TCRdb's copy carries only in-frame clones and drops some. From that table come the V and J calls and clone size; the DNA was used to work out D and trimming. The sample yields about 40,000 clones, 60% to 80% seen once. The specimen was peripheral blood. The source of this sequence is an elderly woman with acute or convalescent COVID-19.

The CDR3 spells CAWSVSGGGQPQHF. As DNA, the CDR3 is TGTGCCTGGAGTGTTTCAGGGGGTGGACAGCCCCAGCATTTT. The J gene is TRBJ1-5, the V gene TRBV30; TRBD1 matches 7 bases. Germline-derived CDR1 and CDR2 are GTSNPN and SVGIG (reference sequence). After removal of 0 bases from V and 7 bases from J, the junction contained 6 bases not matched to a gene. The CDR3 is made up of 14 amino acids. Combining the CDR3 with reference TRBV30 and TRBJ1-5 gives the whole variable domain SQTIHQWPATLVQPVGSPLSLECTVEGTSNPNLYWYRQAAGRGLQLLFYSVGIGQISSEVPQNLSASRPQDRQFILSSKKLLLSDSGFYLCAWSVSGGGQPQHFGDGTRLSIL.